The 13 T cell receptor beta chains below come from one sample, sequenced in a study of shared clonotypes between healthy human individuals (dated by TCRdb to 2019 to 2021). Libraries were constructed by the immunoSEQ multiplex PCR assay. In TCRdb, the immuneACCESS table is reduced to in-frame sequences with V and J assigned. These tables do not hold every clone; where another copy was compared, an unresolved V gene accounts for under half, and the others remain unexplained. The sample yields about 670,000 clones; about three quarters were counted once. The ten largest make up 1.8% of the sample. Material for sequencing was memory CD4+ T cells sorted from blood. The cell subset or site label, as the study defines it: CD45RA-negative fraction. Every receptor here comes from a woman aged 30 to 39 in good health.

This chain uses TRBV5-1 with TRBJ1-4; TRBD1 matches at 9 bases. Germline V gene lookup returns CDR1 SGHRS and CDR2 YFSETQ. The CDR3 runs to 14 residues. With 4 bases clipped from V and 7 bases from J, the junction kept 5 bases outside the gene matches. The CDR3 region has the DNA TGCGCCAGCAGCCTACAGGGGGCAGGTGAAAAACTGTTTTTT. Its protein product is CASSLQGAGEKLFF.

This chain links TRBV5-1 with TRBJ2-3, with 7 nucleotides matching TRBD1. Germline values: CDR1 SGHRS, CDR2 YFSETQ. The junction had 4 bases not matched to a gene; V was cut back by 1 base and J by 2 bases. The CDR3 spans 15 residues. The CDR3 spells CASSLLQGTTDTQYF. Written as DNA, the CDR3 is TGCGCCAGCAGCTTGTTACAGGGGACCACAGATACGCAGTATTTT. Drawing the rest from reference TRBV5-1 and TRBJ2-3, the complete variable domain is KAGVTQTPRYLIKTRGQQVTLSCSPISGHRSVSWYQQTPGQGLQFLFEYFSETQRNKGNFPGRFSGRQFSNSRSEMNVSTLELGDSALYLCASSLLQGTTDTQYFGPGTRLTVL.

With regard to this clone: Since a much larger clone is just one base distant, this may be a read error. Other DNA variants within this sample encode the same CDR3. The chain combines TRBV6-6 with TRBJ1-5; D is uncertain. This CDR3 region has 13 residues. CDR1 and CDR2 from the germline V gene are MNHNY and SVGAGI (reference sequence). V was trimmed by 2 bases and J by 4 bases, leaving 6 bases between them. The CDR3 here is CASSYGSNQPQHF. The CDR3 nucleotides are TGTGCCAGCAGTTACGGGAGTAATCAGCCCCAGCATTTT.

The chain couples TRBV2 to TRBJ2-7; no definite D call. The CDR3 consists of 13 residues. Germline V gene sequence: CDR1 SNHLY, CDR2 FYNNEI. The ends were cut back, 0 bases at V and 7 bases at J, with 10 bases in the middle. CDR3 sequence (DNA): TGTGCCAGCAGTGAAGCACGCTCCGGGGAGCAGTACTTC. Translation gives CASSEARSGEQYF.

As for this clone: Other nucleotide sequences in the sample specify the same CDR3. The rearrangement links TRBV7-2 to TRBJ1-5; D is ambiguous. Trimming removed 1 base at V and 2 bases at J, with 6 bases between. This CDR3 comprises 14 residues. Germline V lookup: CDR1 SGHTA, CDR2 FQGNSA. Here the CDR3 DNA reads TGTGCCAGCAGCTTAGAGGGAGGCAATCAGCCCCAGCATTTT. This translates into CASSLEGGNQPQHF.

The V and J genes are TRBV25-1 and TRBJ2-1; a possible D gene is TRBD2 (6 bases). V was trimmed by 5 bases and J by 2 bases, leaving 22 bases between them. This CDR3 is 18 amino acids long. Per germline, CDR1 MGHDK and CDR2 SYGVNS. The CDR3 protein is CASSRAASGTHTYNEQFF. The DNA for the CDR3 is TGTGCCAGCAGTCGAGCGGCCTCCGGGACTCACACCTACAATGAGCAGTTCTTC. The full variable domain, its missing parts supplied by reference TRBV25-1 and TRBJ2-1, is EADIYQTPRYLVIGTGKKITLECSQTMGHDKMYWYQQDPGMELHLIHYSYGVNSTEKGDLSSESTVSRIRTEHFPLTLESARPSHTSQYLCASSRAASGTHTYNEQFFGPGTRLTVL.

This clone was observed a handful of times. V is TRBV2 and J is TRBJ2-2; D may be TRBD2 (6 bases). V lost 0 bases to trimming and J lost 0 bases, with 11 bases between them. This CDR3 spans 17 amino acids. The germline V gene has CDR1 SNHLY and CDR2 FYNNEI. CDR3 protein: CASSEAVGGSNTGELFF. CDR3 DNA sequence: TGTGCCAGCAGTGAAGCGGTTGGGGGGTCGAACACCGGGGAGCTGTTTTTT. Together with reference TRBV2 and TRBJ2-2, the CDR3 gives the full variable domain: EPEVTQTPSHQVTQMGQEVILRCVPISNHLYFYWYRQILGQKVEFLVSFYNNEISEKSEIFDDQFSVERPDGSNFTLKIRSTKLEDSAMYFCASSEAVGGSNTGELFFGEGSRLTVL.

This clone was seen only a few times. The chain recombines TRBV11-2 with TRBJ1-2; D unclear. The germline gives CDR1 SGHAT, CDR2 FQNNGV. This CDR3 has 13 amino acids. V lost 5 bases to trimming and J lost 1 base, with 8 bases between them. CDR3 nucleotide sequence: TGTGCCAGCAGCGAGCCGGTTAACTATGGCTACACCTTC. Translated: CASSEPVNYGYTF.

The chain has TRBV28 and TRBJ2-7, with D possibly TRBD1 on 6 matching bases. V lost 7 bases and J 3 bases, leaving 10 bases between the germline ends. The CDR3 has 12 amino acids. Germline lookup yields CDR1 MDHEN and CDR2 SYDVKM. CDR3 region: CASNLDSYEQYF. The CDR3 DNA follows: TGTGCCAGCAACCTGGACAGCTACGAGCAGTACTTC. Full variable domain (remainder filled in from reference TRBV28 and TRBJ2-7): DVKVTQSSRYLVKRTGEKVFLECVQDMDHENMFWYRQDPGLGLRLIYFSYDVKMKEKGDIPEGYSVSREKKERFSLILESASTNQTSMYLCASNLDSYEQYFGPGTRLTVT.

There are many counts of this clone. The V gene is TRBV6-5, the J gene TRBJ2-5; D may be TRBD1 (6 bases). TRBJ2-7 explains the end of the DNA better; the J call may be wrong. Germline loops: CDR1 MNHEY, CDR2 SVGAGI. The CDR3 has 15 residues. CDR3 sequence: CASSPRGSLSYEQYF. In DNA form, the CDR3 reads TGTGCCAGCAGCCCCAGGGGATCCCTCTCCTACGAGCAGTACTTC.

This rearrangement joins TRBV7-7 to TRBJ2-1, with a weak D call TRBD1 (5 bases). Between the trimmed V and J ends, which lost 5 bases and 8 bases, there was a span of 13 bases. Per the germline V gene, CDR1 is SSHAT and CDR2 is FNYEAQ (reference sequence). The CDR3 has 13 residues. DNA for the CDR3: TGTGCCAGCAGCCTCAGGGCCCCGTATGAGCAGTTCTTC. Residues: CASSLRAPYEQFF.

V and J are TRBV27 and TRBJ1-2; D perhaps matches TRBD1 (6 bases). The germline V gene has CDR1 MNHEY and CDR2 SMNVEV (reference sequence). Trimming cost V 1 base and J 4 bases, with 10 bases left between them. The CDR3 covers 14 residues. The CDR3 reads CASSLWPDSYGYTF. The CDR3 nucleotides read TGTGCCAGCAGTTTATGGCCGGACAGCTATGGCTACACCTTC.

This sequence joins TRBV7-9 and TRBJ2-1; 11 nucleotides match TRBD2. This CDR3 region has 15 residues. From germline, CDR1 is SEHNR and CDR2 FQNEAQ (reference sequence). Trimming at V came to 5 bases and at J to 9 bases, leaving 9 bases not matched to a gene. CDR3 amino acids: CASSLGLAEGGEQFF. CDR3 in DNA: TGTGCCAGCAGCCTGGGACTAGCGGAGGGCGGTGAGCAGTTCTTC.